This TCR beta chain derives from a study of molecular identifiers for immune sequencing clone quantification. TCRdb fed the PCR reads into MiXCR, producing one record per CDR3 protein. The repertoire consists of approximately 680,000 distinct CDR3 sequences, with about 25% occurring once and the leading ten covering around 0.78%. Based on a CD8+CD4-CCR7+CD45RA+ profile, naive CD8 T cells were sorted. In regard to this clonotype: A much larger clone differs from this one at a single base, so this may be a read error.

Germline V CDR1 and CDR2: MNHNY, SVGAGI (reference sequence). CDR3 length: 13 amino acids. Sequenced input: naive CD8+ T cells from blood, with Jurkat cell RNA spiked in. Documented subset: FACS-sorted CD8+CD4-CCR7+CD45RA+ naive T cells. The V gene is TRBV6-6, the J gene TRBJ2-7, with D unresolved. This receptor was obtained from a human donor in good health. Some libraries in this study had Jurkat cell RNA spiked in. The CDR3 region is CAGSYRNKYEQYF. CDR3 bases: TGTGCCGGCAGTTATCGAAACAAGTACGAGCAGTACTTC.